This T cell receptor beta chain appears in the sequencing data of a study of blood T cell repertoires in COVID-19. Overall study: Samples taken during acute and convalescent COVID-19 were collected in the United States, Italy and Spain. The analysed material was cDNA or gDNA that came from T cells, B-cell-depleted T cells, or PBMCs.

Study processing details: Reference gene primer amplification gave nucleated cell count estimates. The assay was immunoSEQ multiplex PCR, and TCRdb's table has in-frame clones only and misses some. That table gives V, J and clone size, and the DNA gave D and trimming. The sample has approximately 300,000 clones, under 85% seen once. Germline CDR1 reads SGHRS; CDR2 reads YFSETQ. The CDR3 loop spans 13 amino acids. V lost 9 bases and J lost 2, with 14 bases in between. The J gene is TRBJ1-2, the V gene TRBV5-1; D unresolved. Sequenced input: peripheral blood. The sequence came from a human donor with COVID-19, enrolled during active disease. The donor label of this sample is uncertain. The CDR3: CATKSPENYGYTF. The CDR3 DNA reads TGCGCCACCAAAAGCCCTGAGAACTATGGCTACACCTTC.